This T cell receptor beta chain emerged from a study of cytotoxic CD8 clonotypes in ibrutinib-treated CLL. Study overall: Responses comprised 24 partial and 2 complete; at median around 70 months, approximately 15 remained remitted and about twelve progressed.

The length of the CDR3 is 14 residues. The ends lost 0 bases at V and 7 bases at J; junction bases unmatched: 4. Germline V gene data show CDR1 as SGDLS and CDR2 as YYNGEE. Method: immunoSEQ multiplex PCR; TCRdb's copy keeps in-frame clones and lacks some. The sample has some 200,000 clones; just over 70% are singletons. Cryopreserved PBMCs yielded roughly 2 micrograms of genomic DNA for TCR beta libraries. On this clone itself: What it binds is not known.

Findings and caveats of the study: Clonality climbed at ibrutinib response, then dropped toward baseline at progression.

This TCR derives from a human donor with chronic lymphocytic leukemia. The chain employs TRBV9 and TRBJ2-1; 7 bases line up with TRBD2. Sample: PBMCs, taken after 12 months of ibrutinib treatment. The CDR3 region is CASSVEPGGNEQFF. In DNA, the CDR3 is TGTGCCAGCAGCGTAGAGCCGGGGGGAAATGAGCAGTTCTTC.